These 20 T cell receptor beta chains share one sample of origin, sequenced in a study of T cells after yellow fever vaccination. TCRdb fed the 5' RACE reads into MiXCR, producing one record per CDR3 protein. The sample has about 320,000 distinct CDR3 sequences, approximately 4% seen once. The source was PBMCs, collected 15 days after the yellow fever booster vaccination. These receptors all stem from a man in his late teens or twenties who received the YFV17D yellow fever vaccine.

There are many counts of this clonotype. The chain carries TRBV7-3 and TRBJ1-1; 7 bases match TRBD1. V shed 1 base, J shed 8 bases, and the junction held 4 bases outside the gene matches. The CDR3 totals 13 residues. Germline values: CDR1 SGHTA, CDR2 FQGTGA. The CDR3 nucleotides read TGTGCCAGCAGCTTAATGGCAGGGGGAGAAGCTTTCTTT. It is translated as CASSLMAGGEAFF.

This clonotype was seen a few times. This chain joins TRBV12-3 or TRBV12-4 and TRBJ1-5; maybe TRBD1 (6 bases). Trimming pared 6 bases from V and 3 bases from J, leaving 12 bases between. CDR3 length: 14 residues. CDR3 sequence: CASRRDTDNQPQHF. The CDR3 DNA reads as TGTGCCAGCAGGCGGGACACCGACAATCAGCCCCAGCATTTT.

This clonotype was found many times. This rearrangement joins TRBV15 to TRBJ2-3; D is possibly TRBD2 (6 bases). Between the trimmed V and J ends, which lost 3 bases and 0 bases, there was a span of 13 bases. The CDR3 covers 16 residues. Per germline, CDR1 LNHNV and CDR2 YYDKDF (reference sequence). For the CDR3, the DNA is TGTGCCACCAGCAGGCCTTTAGCGGCTAGCACAGATACGCAGTATTTT. Translating it yields CATSRPLAASTDTQYF.

This clonotype was counted ten times or more. This chain connects TRBV4-3 to TRBJ2-2; D tentatively reads TRBD1 or TRBD2 (5 bases each). The V end lost 3 bases, the J end lost 5 bases, and 19 bases lay between the germline ends. The germline CDR1 and CDR2 sequences are LGHNA and YSLEER. This CDR3 spans 17 amino acids. CDR3 in DNA: TGCGCCAGCAGCCAGACCGTGGGACCCGTTGGAACCGGGGAGCTGTTTTTT. It encodes CASSQTVGPVGTGELFF.

The table lists this clonotype with many counts. V usage is TRBV18 and J usage is TRBJ2-7; D not certain. This CDR3 has 13 amino acids. CDR1 and CDR2 (germline): KGHSH, LQKENI. Trimming pared 2 bases from V and 6 bases from J, leaving 11 bases between. CDR3 nucleotide sequence: TGTGCCAGCTCACCAAGGACGTGGGGCGAGCAGTACGTC. Protein product: CASSPRTWGEQYV.

Many counts were recorded for this clonotype. The chain is built from TRBV3-1 and TRBJ1-6; possibly TRBD1 for D (5 bases). This CDR3 region has 14 residues. The V end lost 1 base, the J end lost 8 bases, and 9 bases lay between the germline ends. Germline V gene data show CDR1 as LGHDT and CDR2 as YNNKEL (reference sequence). CDR3 nucleotide sequence: TGTGCCAGCAGCCAAGTCGGGGGGGATTCACCCCTCCACTTT. It translates to CASSQVGGDSPLHF.

In this sample, this clonotype turned up many times. The chain is built from TRBV4-3 and TRBJ2-3; TRBD1 agrees at 7 bases. The V gene end was trimmed by 0 bases and the J gene end by 0 bases; junction bases not matched to a gene: 6. CDR1 is LGHNA and CDR2 is YSLEER in the germline V gene. The CDR3 is 17 residues long. The CDR3 reads CASSQDRGRGSTDTQYF. The CDR3 nucleotides read TGCGCCAGCAGCCAAGATCGGGGCAGGGGGAGCACAGATACGCAGTATTTT.

There are many counts of this clonotype. The chain couples TRBV10-3 to TRBJ2-3; 9 bases line up with TRBD1. Germline V gives CDR1 ENHRY, CDR2 SYGVKD. Germline trimming cut 6 bases from V and 2 bases from J; bases unmatched to any gene: 3. The CDR3 totals 14 residues. DNA for the CDR3: TGTGCCATCAGCCGGACAGGGGACACAGATACGCAGTATTTT. Translation gives CAISRTGDTDTQYF.

This clonotype was observed many times. The chain couples TRBV29-1 to TRBJ2-1; TRBD2 aligns across 8 bases. Germline CDR1 reads SQVTM; CDR2 reads ANQGSEA. The CDR3 consists of 14 residues. V shed 4 bases, J shed 2 bases, and the junction held 4 bases outside the gene matches. CDR3 DNA: TGCAGCGTTGGGGTCGGGGGGGCCTACAATGAGCAGTTCTTC. The encoded protein is CSVGVGGAYNEQFF.

The sample holds many counts of this clonotype. The chain links TRBV7-2 to TRBJ2-7, with D unresolved. Germline assignment: CDR1 SGHTA and CDR2 FQGNSA. With 4 bases removed from V and 0 bases from J, the gap between germline ends came to 7 bases. The CDR3 consists of 13 residues. This CDR3 reads CASSSQTSYEQYF. In nucleotides, the CDR3 is TGTGCCAGCAGCTCTCAAACCTCCTACGAGCAGTACTTC.

This clonotype was recorded a few times. One junction end disagrees with the germline gene, perhaps due to a read error. V gene TRBV10-3 combines with J gene TRBJ2-1; 10 bases are shared with TRBD2. CDR1 is ENHRY, CDR2 SYGVKD, per germline. This CDR3 has 12 residues. CDR3 amino acids: CAIESSGGEKFF. The CDR3, as DNA: TGTGCCATCGAGTCTAGCGGGGGTGAGAAGTTCTTC.

The V and J genes are TRBV19 and TRBJ2-7, with 8 bases that match TRBD1. The CDR3 is 13 amino acids. Looked up from germline, CDR1 is LNHDA and CDR2 is SQIVND (reference sequence). V shed 5 bases, J shed 3 bases, and the junction held 3 bases outside the gene matches. CDR3 coding DNA: TGTGCCAGTAGTTTTGGACAGGGCTACGAGCAGTACTTC. Its translation is CASSFGQGYEQYF.

The sample holds many counts of this clonotype. The V gene is TRBV7-6, the J gene TRBJ1-1, with TRBD1 identical over 9 bases. Germline V gene lookup returns CDR1 SGHVS and CDR2 FNYEAQ. V lost 5 bases, J lost 6 bases, and 4 bases stayed unmatched. The CDR3 runs 13 residues. CDR3 DNA: TGTGCCAGCAGCGGGACAGGGAGGGCTGAAGCTTTCTTT. Amino acids: CASSGTGRAEAFF.

There are a few counts of this clonotype. The junction departs from germline at one end; a sequencing error may be responsible. The gene calls are TRBV9 and TRBJ2-2; tentative D call: TRBD1 (5 bases). The CDR3 contains 14 residues. Germline values: CDR1 SGDLS, CDR2 YYNGEE. CDR3 sequence reads: CASSVGQGPGELFF. The CDR3 DNA is TGTGCCAGCAGCGTAGGGCAGGGCCCCGGCGAGCTGTTTTTT.

The table lists this clonotype with many counts. V and J are TRBV29-1 and TRBJ1-3; D gene ambiguous. This CDR3 has 12 residues. CDR1 SQVTM and CDR2 ANQGSEA come from the germline V gene. V lost 6 bases, J lost 0 bases, and 6 bases lay in between. CDR3 coding DNA: TGCAGCGTGAAGAGCTCTGGAAACACCATATATTTT. Its protein product is CSVKSSGNTIYF. The full variable domain, rest sourced from reference TRBV29-1 and TRBJ1-3, is SAVISQKPSRDICQRGTSLTIQCQVDSQVTMMFWYRQQPGQSLTLIATANQGSEATYESGFVIDKFPISRPNLTFSTLTVSNMSPEDSSIYLCSVKSSGNTIYFGEGSWLTVV.

This clonotype has just a few counts. The chain is built from TRBV18 and TRBJ2-2, with TRBD1 identical over 7 bases. The V and J ends lost 3 bases and 0 bases, in that order; junction bases with no gene match: 4. The CDR3 is 16 amino acids. The germline V gene encodes CDR1 KGHSH and CDR2 LQKENI. CDR3 sequence reads: CASSPLQGANTGELFF. CDR3 nucleotide sequence: TGTGCCAGCTCACCCTTGCAGGGGGCGAACACCGGGGAGCTGTTTTTT.

This clonotype was seen repeatedly, ten times or more. The junction shows a germline mismatch at one end, possibly a read error. J is TRBJ2-5 and V is TRBV12-3 or TRBV12-4, with TRBD2 identical over 10 bases. This CDR3 region has 15 residues. CDR3 sequence (DNA): TGTGCCAGCAGTCTAGCGGGGGCCCTCCAAGAGACCCAGTACTTC. Translation gives CASSLAGALQETQYF.

This clonotype was detected only a few times. The V gene is TRBV5-4, the J gene TRBJ2-3; D not resolved. CDR1 is SGHNT and CDR2 is YYREEE in the germline V gene (reference sequence). The CDR3 length is 13 residues. V lost 6 bases and J lost 1, with 9 bases in between. In nucleotides, the CDR3 is TGTGCCAGCACGACCCCTGGCACAGATACGCAGTATTTT. As protein: CASTTPGTDTQYF.

There are a few counts of this clonotype. The chain employs TRBV5-1 and TRBJ2-7; D is unresolved. Trimming left V 4 bases short and J 0 bases short, with 14 bases between. The length of the CDR3 is 15 residues. Germline assignment: CDR1 SGHRS and CDR2 YFSETQ. The CDR3 nucleotides read TGCGCCAGCAGCGGTACTCTCTTCAGCTCCTACGAGCAGTACTTC. Protein sequence: CASSGTLFSSYEQYF.

This clonotype was seen only a few times. The chain combines TRBV6-5 with TRBJ1-2; D call uncertain. The CDR3 totals 14 residues. Between the trimmed V and J ends, which lost 0 bases and 7 bases, there was a span of 12 bases. The germline V gene encodes CDR1 MNHEY and CDR2 SVGAGI. CDR3 sequence (DNA): TGTGCCAGCAGTTACTCGGTCAGGTCGGCTGGCTACACCTTC. This gives the protein CASSYSVRSAGYTF.